This T cell receptor beta chain came from a study of cytomegalovirus exposure and HLA in healthy donors. Study information: There were 350 to 450 genotyped donors. Of these, 81% fell in the genetic ancestry cluster associated with self-reported Caucasian donors.

As concerns this clone: Its antigen is currently unknown.

Study results and caveats: The study reported that TCR beta sequences accurately predicted HLA-A and HLA-B alleles in most subjects.

Germline values: CDR1 MNHNY, CDR2 SVGAGI (reference sequence). CDR3 length: 13 amino acids. Trimming took 7 bases from V and 14 from J; bases not matched to a gene: 8. A multiplex PCR was run with 60 Vbeta primers and 13 Jbeta primers. Clones were read by immunoSEQ multiplex PCR, and TCRdb kept only the in-frame ones, dropping some. The sample consists of 100,000 to 150,000 clones, roughly 75% of them appearing once. The chain carries TRBV6-6 and TRBJ2-1; 13 positions match TRBD2. This sequence was found in a man aged 25 to 45 in good health and CMV-seropositive. Sequencing used PBMCs. Written as DNA, the CDR3 is TGTGCCAGCATTGCGACTAGCGGGAGGCCAAAGTTCTTC. It specifies CASIATSGRPKFF.